This T cell receptor (beta chain) derives from a study of post-analysis software for immune sequencing data. cDNA libraries for TCR beta contained unique molecular identifiers. TCRdb analysed the PCR reads with MiXCR anew, one entry per CDR3 protein. The sample consists of roughly 800,000 distinct CDR3 sequences, just over 45% of them appearing once. Germline CDR1 and CDR2: LNHDA and SQIVND (reference sequence). Trimming cost V 7 bases and J 6 bases, with 17 bases left between them. CDR3 length: 14 residues. Study results and caveats: In patients, about 5 TRBV segments were more frequent than in controls, with TRBV5-6, TRBV5-1 and TRBV20-1 among them.

With respect to this clonotype: Antigen: not known.

What was sequenced was blood. This TCR came from a girl between 5 and 17 years old with multiple sclerosis. The rearrangement uses TRBV19 and TRBJ2-3; a possible D gene is TRBD2 (7 bases). The CDR3 DNA reads TGTGCCAGTACCGCCCGCGGGGGCGGGGATACGCAGTATTTT. Amino acid sequence: CASTARGGGDTQYF.